Given below is one T cell receptor (beta chain) in context. Its antigen is currently unknown. These data belong to a study of shared clonotypes between healthy human individuals. Both subsets, CD45RA+ naive and CD45RA-negative memory, were split from the CD4+ cells. Study-level points and caveats: Generation probabilities were higher for clonotypes shared across all four sorted-subset donors than for unshared ones. Only blood underwent sampling, and tissue repertoires likely differ.

TCRdb's copy holds only in-frame clones and misses some; the assay was immunoSEQ multiplex PCR. The data contain millions of clones, more than 90% of them seen just once; the ten biggest clones take up over 0.12%. The sequenced sample consisted of naive CD4+ T cells sorted from blood. The sample's subset: CD45RA+ positively selected. This clonotype originated in a man aged 18 to 30 in good health.

CDR3 coding DNA: TGTGCCAGCAGACAGGGGCCTTCCTCCTACGAGCAGTACTTC. This codes for CASRQGPSSYEQYF. This rearrangement joins TRBV6-6 to TRBJ2-7; the match to TRBD1 covers 7 bases. V trimming: 6 bases; J trimming: 0 bases; junction bases outside the gene matches: 5. CDR1 is MNHNY, CDR2 SVGAGI, per germline (reference sequence). The CDR3 has 14 residues.